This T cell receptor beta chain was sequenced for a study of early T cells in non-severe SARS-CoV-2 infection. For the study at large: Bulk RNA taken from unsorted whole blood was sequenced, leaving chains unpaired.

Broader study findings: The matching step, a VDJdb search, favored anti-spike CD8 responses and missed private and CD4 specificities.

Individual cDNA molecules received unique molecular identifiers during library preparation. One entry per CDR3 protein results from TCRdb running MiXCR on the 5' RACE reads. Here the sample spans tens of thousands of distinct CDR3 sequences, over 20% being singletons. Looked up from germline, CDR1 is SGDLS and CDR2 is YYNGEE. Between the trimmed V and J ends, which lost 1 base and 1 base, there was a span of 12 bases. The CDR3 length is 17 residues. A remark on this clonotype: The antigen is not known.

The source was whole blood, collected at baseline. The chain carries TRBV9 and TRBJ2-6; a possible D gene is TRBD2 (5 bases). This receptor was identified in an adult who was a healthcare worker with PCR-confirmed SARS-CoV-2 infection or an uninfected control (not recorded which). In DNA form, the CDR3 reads TGTGCCAGCAGCGTAAGGACCCCGGGGTCTGGGGCCAACGTCCTGACTTTC. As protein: CASSVRTPGSGANVLTF.